The 8 T cell receptor beta chains below were found in one sample sequenced in a study of T cell responses to AZD1222 COVID-19 vaccine. The repertoire was sequenced with immunoSEQ multiplex PCR; TCRdb's copy has only in-frame clones and lacks some. The table shows some 120,000 clones, with roughly nine tenths occurring only once. The sequences come from peripheral blood, collected on day 0 of AZD1222 vaccination. Receptors originate from an adult in good health.

The genes are TRBV7-9 and TRBJ2-5, with TRBD2 as a possible D gene (5 bases). Deletions cut 5 bases from V and 5 bases from J, with 6 bases between. The CDR3 extends over 11 amino acids. Per germline, CDR1 SEHNR and CDR2 FQNEAQ (reference sequence). CDR3 in amino acids: CASSPGETQYF. The CDR3 DNA reads as TGTGCCAGCAGCCCGGGGGAGACCCAGTACTTC.

The V gene is TRBV6-5, the J gene TRBJ2-1, with a tentative D call TRBD1 (7 bases). The ends were cut back, 5 bases at V and 2 bases at J, with 13 bases in the middle. Germline lookup yields CDR1 MNHEY and CDR2 SVGAGI. There are 15 residues in the CDR3. DNA of the CDR3: TGTGCCAGCAGTACAGGGGAGGCGGCCTACAATGAGCAGTTCTTC. It translates to CASSTGEAAYNEQFF.

V gene TRBV5-1 combines with J gene TRBJ1-2, with 12 bases matching TRBD1. The CDR3 is 15 amino acids. Unmatched junction bases numbered 3, after V lost 0 bases and J lost 6 bases. CDR1 and CDR2 (germline): SGHRS, YFSETQ. The CDR3 reads CASSLVGTGGHGYTF. CDR3 DNA: TGCGCCAGCAGCTTGGTGGGGACAGGGGGCCATGGCTACACCTTC.

This clone showed up just once. The V gene is TRBV19, the J gene TRBJ1-5; 8 positions agree with TRBD1. Trimming at V came to 7 bases and at J to 7 bases, leaving 15 bases not matched to a gene. This CDR3 is built from 16 residues. Germline V gene data show CDR1 as LNHDA and CDR2 as SQIVND (reference sequence). The CDR3 nucleotides are TGTGCCAGTACCCCCCGGTCAGGGGGCAGGAACCAGCCCCAGCATTTT. The encoded protein is CASTPRSGGRNQPQHF.

This clone was found a few times. The chain couples TRBV27 to TRBJ1-1; 10 bases agree with TRBD1. CDR1 and CDR2 (germline): MNHEY, SMNVEV (reference sequence). The J segment lost 5 bases and the V segment lost 8 bases, leaving 8 bases of the junction unmatched. CDR3 length: 14 amino acids. CDR3 region: CASGRQGARTEAFF. In DNA form, the CDR3 reads TGTGCCAGCGGAAGACAGGGGGCGCGGACTGAAGCTTTCTTT.

V gene TRBV9 combines with J gene TRBJ1-2, with TRBD1 matching over 7 bases. Trimming took 5 bases from V and 12 from J; bases not matched to a gene: 19. In germline, CDR1 is SGDLS, CDR2 YYNGEE. The CDR3 consists of 15 residues. The chain's CDR3 is CASSLAGTEVKFDTF. The CDR3 DNA reads as TGTGCCAGCAGTCTCGCCGGGACAGAAGTTAAGTTTGACACCTTC.

This clone was observed a handful of times. The chain carries TRBV19 and TRBJ1-6; D is perhaps TRBD1 (5 bases). The CDR3 loop spans 15 amino acids. In germline, CDR1 is LNHDA, CDR2 SQIVND (reference sequence). The ends were cut back, 4 bases at V and 7 bases at J, with 14 bases in the middle. The CDR3, as DNA: TGTGCCAGTAGTACCTTCGAGGGGCGGAATTCACCCCTCCACTTT. It is translated as CASSTFEGRNSPLHF.

The table lists this clone with a count of one. The chain joins TRBV6-5 to TRBJ1-6; D gene ambiguous. The germline V gene has CDR1 MNHEY and CDR2 SVGAGI. This CDR3 is 13 amino acids long. Trimming cost V 6 bases and J 8 bases, with 11 bases left between them. This CDR3 is CASSSRDYSPLHF. The CDR3 DNA reads TGTGCCAGCAGCAGTCGAGACTATTCACCCCTCCACTTT.